The rows below give T cell receptor beta chains drawn from one sample of a study of memory CD4+ T cells and cytomegalovirus serostatus. Profiling relied on immunoSEQ multiplex PCR, and the TCRdb table lists in-frame clones only, not all of them. The table has under 40,000 clones, 79% seen once. The sequencing input was memory CD4+ T cells from blood. These receptor sequences come from an adult in good health and CMV-seropositive. Both conserved end residues are part of each CDR3. D genes are given only for firm matches. Only part of the rows carry a size: once, few, many, or a class if the clone is expanded.

j_call d_call clone_size v_call cdr3_nt cdr3_aa
TRBJ1-1 . once TRBV5-1 TGCGCCAGCAGCCCGTTGGGTGGCACTACTGAAGCTTTCTTT CASSPLGGTTEAFF
TRBJ2-5 TRBD1 . TRBV19 TGTGCCAGTACCAGGACAGGGTTAGGAGAGACCCAGTACTTC CASTRTGLGETQYF
TRBJ1-1 TRBD1 . TRBV29-1 TGCAGCGTTGCCCGGGACAGGATGAACACTGAAGCTTTCTTT CSVARDRMNTEAFF
TRBJ2-7 TRBD1 . TRBV18 TGTGCCAGCTCACCCGGGACAGTTTCCCACGAGCAGTACTTC CASSPGTVSHEQYF
TRBJ2-7 . once TRBV6-5 TGTGCCAGCAGTTACTCGGCGAAGGGCCACGAGCAGTACTTC CASSYSAKGHEQYF
TRBJ1-1 . . TRBV2 TGTGCCAGCAGTGACGGGGATTCTGAAGTTTCTTTCTTT CASSDGDSEVSFF
TRBJ2-1 . . TRBV27 TGTGCCAGCAGGGAGACGGTCTCCTACAATGAGCAGTTCTTC CASRETVSYNEQFF
TRBJ1-1 . . TRBV7-9 TGTGCCAGCAGCCCTTGGGGGGCTGAAGCTTTCTTT CASSPWGAEAFF
TRBJ2-7 . . TRBV6-5 TGTGCCAGCGGCCTAGGGGTCTCCTACGAGCAGTACTTC CASGLGVSYEQYF
TRBJ1-5 . . TRBV7-9 TGTGCCAGCAGCTTAGGGGGCCAAATGTCACAGCCCCAGCATTTT CASSLGGQMSQPQHF
TRBJ1-3 . . TRBV14 TGTGCCAGCAGCCAAGCTGGCGGAAACACCATATATTTT CASSQAGGNTIYF
TRBJ1-1 . . TRBV11-3 TGTGCCAGCAGCCAGACGGGGGGCACTGAAGCTTTCTTT CASSQTGGTEAFF
TRBJ2-3 . . TRBV7-9 TGTGCCAGCGGACCACCTGTGGATACGCAGTATTTT CASGPPVDTQYF
TRBJ2-3 TRBD2 . TRBV5-1 TGCGCCAGCCGTCCCGGTTTAGCGGGAACCCCAGATACGCAGTATTTT CASRPGLAGTPDTQYF
TRBJ1-1 . few TRBV7-2 TGCGCCAGCAGCCAAGAGAGGGGAGTGAGGACTGAAGCTTTCTTT CASSQERGVRTEAFF
TRBJ2-5 . . TRBV10-3 TGTGCCATCAGTGAAGGGGGGGCCTCAGGGCAAGAGACCCAGTACTTC CAISEGGASGQETQYF
TRBJ1-1 . . TRBV11-3 TGTGCCAGCAGCTTAGGACCCGGCGGGGGAGCTTTCTTT CASSLGPGGGAFF
TRBJ1-1 TRBD1 . TRBV7-8 TGTGCCAGCAGCCGCCGGGACAGGGACACTGAAGCTTTCTTT CASSRRDRDTEAFF
TRBJ2-1 . . TRBV7-2 TGTGCCAGCAGCGAGGGAACTTACAATGAGCAGTTCTTC CASSEGTYNEQFF
TRBJ1-1 . . TRBV10-3 TGTGCCATCAGTGAGCCCAAAGTGTCCGACAGGAACACTGAAGCTTTCTTT CAISEPKVSDRNTEAFF
TRBJ2-2 . few TRBV28 TGTGCCAGCAGGGGGCCCGGGAGAGGGGAGCTGTTTTTT CASRGPGRGELFF
TRBJ2-7 . . TRBV11-2 TGTGCCAGCAGCTTGGTGTCTCTCGAGCAGTACTTC CASSLVSLEQYF
TRBJ1-1 . once TRBV18 TGTGCCAGCTCACCGAATTCAGGGACGTTCGAAGCTTTCTTT CASSPNSGTFEAFF
TRBJ2-1 TRBD2 . TRBV5-8 TGTGCCAGCAGCCTCGGACTAGCGGATACCTACAATGAGCAGTTCTTC CASSLGLADTYNEQFF
TRBJ2-5 TRBD1 . TRBV18 TGTGCCAGCTCACCTCGACAGGGTTCGGAGACCCAGTACTTC CASSPRQGSETQYF
TRBJ2-3 . . TRBV29-1 TGCAGCGGAGGGGGGGTTAGCGCAGATACGCAGTATTTT CSGGGVSADTQYF
TRBJ2-1 TRBD2 few TRBV7-9 TGTGCCAGCAGCCTCCCCTTTCGACTAGCGGGGATTTACAATGAGCAGTTCTTC CASSLPFRLAGIYNEQFF
TRBJ1-3 . . TRBV6-5 TGTGCCAGCAGTGCAGGGACTGGAAACACCATATATTTT CASSAGTGNTIYF
TRBJ1-4 . once TRBV5-5 TGTGCCAGCAGCTTCTCACGGGGAGACGAAAAACTGTTTTTT CASSFSRGDEKLFF
TRBJ1-2 . once TRBV6-1 TGTGCCAGCAGGAAAGAGGACTCAAGCGGCTATGGCTACACCTTC CASRKEDSSGYGYTF
TRBJ2-7 . few TRBV27 TGTGCCACCACCCCCTGGCTAGCGTCCTCCTACGAGCAGTACTTC CATTPWLASSYEQYF
TRBJ1-1 TRBD1 . TRBV5-1 TGCGCCAGCAGACGGACAGGGGATGAGGAAGCTTTCTTT CASRRTGDEEAFF
TRBJ2-7 . few TRBV11-1 TGTGCCAGCAGCCCGAGGGCCTACGAGCAGTACTTC CASSPRAYEQYF
TRBJ2-5 . . TRBV15 TGTGCCACCAGCACCCACGGCGAGACCCAGTACTTC CATSTHGETQYF
TRBJ2-1 TRBD2 . TRBV11-2 TGTGCCAGCAGCTCCCACCTAGCGGGAGGGCCCGGCAATGAGCAGTTCTTC CASSSHLAGGPGNEQFF
TRBJ1-1 . . TRBV18 TGTGCCAGCTCACCCATGTCGGGCCCGCCCGGAACTGAAGCTTTCTTT CASSPMSGPPGTEAFF
TRBJ1-1 . . TRBV7-9 TGTGCCAGCGGGGGCCAGTTGAACACTGAAGCTTTCTTT CASGGQLNTEAFF
TRBJ2-1 . . TRBV7-2 TGTGCCAGCAGCACGTATCCACTGAGTAATGAGCAGTTCTTC CASSTYPLSNEQFF
TRBJ2-5 TRBD2 . TRBV7-2 TGTGCCAGCAGCTTTGCACTAGCGGGTAAAGAGACCCAGTACTTC CASSFALAGKETQYF
TRBJ2-5 TRBD2 . TRBV28 TGTGCCGCAACCGGGGGGGGGTCGCGTGGAAAAGAGACCCAGTACTTC CAATGGGSRGKETQYF
TRBJ2-1 . . TRBV28 TGTGCCAGCAGTTTAGAAAATGAGCAGTTCTTC CASSLENEQFF
TRBJ2-5 . . TRBV7-2 TGTGCCAGCAGCGCAGGTCAGGGGGGAATGACCCAGTACTTC CASSAGQGGMTQYF
TRBJ2-7 TRBD2 . TRBV2 TGTGCCAGCAGGTCACTAGCGGGGGGGTATATCTACGAGCAGTACTTC CASRSLAGGYIYEQYF
TRBJ2-1 . . TRBV7-2 TGTGCCAGCAGCTTAAGGGTCGGTGAGCAGTTCTTC CASSLRVGEQFF
TRBJ1-1 . . TRBV7-2 TGTGCCAGCAGCTTAACGGGGGCACCGAACACTGAAGCTTTCTTT CASSLTGAPNTEAFF